This T cell receptor (beta chain) appears in the sequencing data of a study of cytomegalovirus exposure and HLA in healthy donors (dated by TCRdb to about 2017). About the full investigation: According to an earlier analysis of a few hundred of the donors, 200 million or so T cells yielded 117 million unique TCR beta sequences and 250 to 350 Gb of sequence data. An early release that covered some 630 HLA-typed donors contained approximately 290 gigabases of sequencing data and 85 million to 100 million unique TCR sequences. Of the 350 to 450 genotyped donors, over 70% fell in the genetic ancestry cluster associated with self-reported Caucasian donors. The study was designed to test whether signatures of past pathogen exposure could be identified by cataloging public T cell receptors. The study profiled the T cell repertoires of approximately 700 subjects by immunosequencing and related them to cytomegalovirus serostatus. Besides the first cohort of 550 to 750 subjects, a separate validation cohort made up of roughly 120 different subjects was used. The study combined high-throughput TCR immunosequencing, statistical association of individual TCRs with disease status, and machine learning to predict cytomegalovirus infection status. A later analysis re-examined previously published TCR beta repertoires from 500 to 700 donors and added high-resolution HLA genotyping to investigate patterns of TCR occurrence. Rather than drawing on any new phenotypic data, the later analysis identified candidate immune exposures from TCR beta sequences and the way those sequences occurred across donors. To decide whether each TCR beta V gene segment behaved as functional or pseudogenic, an earlier analysis of approximately 620 of the donors relied on high-throughput TCR beta sequencing. Donor age, sex, ethnicity and CMV serostatus were compiled together with the repertoire data. Genome-wide SNP genotypes for about three fifths of the roughly 700 donors were used in a later genetic analysis, which treated that subset as a discovery cohort. Every repertoire in the discovery cohort had been generated on one and the same sequencing platform. HLA typing covered class I and class II loci at four-digit resolution. The number of typed donors differed by locus: about 620-640 for A, B, C, DRB1 and DQB1; approximately 530 for DQA1; 600 to 610 for DPA1; and 450 to 480 for DPB1. A handful of DR-DQ haplotypes were handled as single units for association and clustering because linkage in the cohort was strong. Among a few hundred genotyped donors of the cohort, an average of approximately 230,000 unique TCR beta nucleotide sequences were sequenced per donor, roughly 20% of them non-productive. Study-wide conclusions, independent of this receptor: According to a later analysis, most CMV-associated TCR beta chains appeared to be HLA-restricted, and the HLA associations seemed to be driven largely by CMV exposure. A later analysis found that HLA-associated TCR beta chains were more clonally expanded and had lower generation probabilities than equally common non-associated chains. Some 15 rarely observed V segments, including chromosome 9 orphons, were excluded from the earlier analysis of approximately 500 of the donors because counts were too low. Broadly in line with IMGT annotations, most TCR beta V segments showed up in productive rearrangements about 87% or about 30% of the time in an earlier analysis of 450 to 750 of the donors. While some public TCRs were present in many individuals, most TCR sequences turned up only very rarely across donors. When HLA alleles, especially DR and DQ, strongly co-occurred, attributing TCR associations to individual alleles was difficult. In the study, roughly 160 TCR beta chains were listed as associated with cytomegalovirus. A few of the identified cytomegalovirus-associated TCR beta chains were confirmed in vitro to be specific for cytomegalovirus antigens. A later analysis associated 16,951 TCR beta sequences with specific HLA alleles at a false discovery rate of 0.05. A group of highly shared sequence variants was considered likely to be a technical artifact of the sequencing pipeline. Linkage disequilibrium might explain the correlated functional status among segregating V segments, but an unknown experimental factor could not be excluded. Cytomegalovirus status was reported to be diagnosed by the classifier with high specificity and sensitivity in both the original and validation cohorts. The presence/absence analyses assumed that sequencing depth was roughly uniform across donors, and that assumption may not be true. A further reported finding was that TCR beta sequences accurately predicted the HLA-A and HLA-B alleles for most subjects in the first cohort. V-gene and J-gene trimming of TCR beta chains was associated with a missense DCLRE1C variant in a later genetic analysis, and the association was replicated in an independent cohort. In this cohort, only TCR beta chains were sequenced, and detectable features were limited by the absence of alpha or paired-chain data. HLA typing was unavailable for some donors at each locus, so association tests used only the typed subset. A later genetic analysis reported fewer N-insertions in productive TCRs among donors in an Asian-associated ancestry cluster than the roughly 700-donor mean. The 87-base-pair reads could not distinguish some IMGT-functional V segments, including TRBV6-2 and TRBV6-3, so those segments were excluded. A later analysis reported that several top co-occurrence clusters appeared linked to parvovirus B19, influenza, CMV and Epstein-Barr virus. According to a later analysis, TCR association rates differed among HLA loci, with DRB1 alleles showing the most associated TCRs and HLA-C alleles showing the fewest. For the cohort, immune exposure information was limited to CMV serostatus. According to the authors, the approach could potentially be generalized to other disease states and immunological phenotypes.

As concerns this clone: The target of this receptor is not known.

Library construction relied on the immunoSEQ multiplex PCR assay. A mixture of 60 forward primers for TCR Vbeta segments and 13 reverse primers for TCR Jbeta segments was used in the multiplex PCR. Amplification of the CDR3 region of rearranged TCR beta genes was performed with a multiplex PCR assay on genomic DNA. Amplified TCR beta libraries were sequenced as 87-base-pair reads on the Illumina HiSeq System. The authors' analysis ran thus. A later analysis tallied roughly 80 million unique TCR beta chains across the 640 or so repertoires, and about 12 million of those chains were shared by two or more donors. Raw reads were error-corrected and collapsed into unique sequences with a nearest-neighbor algorithm that merged closely related sequences to remove PCR and sequencing errors. CDR3 sequences were aligned to IMGT reference sequences to assign V, D and J gene segments. For a sequence to be retained, at least a six-nucleotide match to both a V gene segment and a J gene segment was required. Rearrangements were classified as productive when the CDR3 lacked stop codons and remained in frame with V and J, and all other rearrangements were classified as non-productive. Following IMGT convention, CDR3 was defined as the stretch from the second conserved V-encoded cysteine up to the conserved J-encoded phenylalanine. The earlier analysis of 587 of the donors excluded sequences that lacked an unambiguous match to a single V gene segment. In an earlier analysis of some 590 of the donors, a V segment was called functional when productive rearrangements were above 56.7%, and segregating when the standard deviation between donors exceeded 5%. To diagnose cytomegalovirus status from the catalog of TCR beta chain sequences, a statistical classification framework was built. In a later analysis, TCR nucleotide sequences were compared against IMGT/GENE-DB human TR gene sequences so that V and J genes could be assigned. In a later analysis, CDR3 sequences and most-parsimonious VDJ recombination scenarios were assigned using the TCRdist pipeline. A later analysis defined each TCR beta chain by its CDR3 amino acid sequence plus V-gene family, and excluded reads lacking a unique V-gene family. A later analysis removed several hundred highly shared, low-generation-probability nucleotide sequences to deal with suspected cross-contamination and a sequencing artifact. For each public chain, a later analysis derived a clonal expansion index from normalized ranks of inferred template counts within each repertoire. In a later analysis, generation probabilities were computed with a VDJ recombination model fitted to out-of-frame rearrangements, and the resulting probabilities were checked against IGoR. Hypergeometric tests were used in a later analysis to score TCR-TCR, TCR-HLA and TCR-CMV co-occurrence, with a repertoire-size bias correction applied to the TCR pairs. False discovery rates were estimated in a later analysis by permuting HLA or CMV assignments 20 times. In a later analysis, co-occurring TCRs were grouped with DBSCAN, and TCRdist sequence similarity was added when clustering was performed within HLA-allele-positive subsets. Repertoires with fewer than 30,000 or more than 120,000 public chains were left out of co-occurrence clustering, as were about 5 repertoires with anomalous nucleotide sharing. The source is immuneACCESS, and TCRdb retained only in-frame sequences with V and J called. Part of the clones is not carried over; for the studies checked, unresolved V genes explain less than half of this, and the remainder is unexplained. V, J and clone size are those of that table, while D and trimming were read from the DNA. The sample's table covers 100,000 to 150,000 clones. The leading ten clones occupy 1.5% to 1.8% of the sample.

Trimmed from V: 3 bases; trimmed from J: 2 bases; junction bases lacking a gene match: 9. From a lookup of the germline V gene, CDR1 and CDR2 are SGHDT and YYEEEE. The CDR3 sequence holds 17 residues, the cysteine and phenylalanine included. CDR3 DNA only is kept here, 51 bases in frame from base 1. The cohort consisted of 666 healthy bone marrow donors. At the time of sampling, all cohort members were nominally healthy, though unrecorded immune exposures were likely present. The donor was CMV seronegative and was included in the group of under 450 seronegative cohort members. A peripheral blood sample was collected from each donor, and TCR beta sequencing was performed on peripheral blood mononuclear cells. The Qiagen DNeasy Blood Extraction Kit was used to extract genomic DNA from the blood cell samples.

The receptor was isolated from a middle-aged woman in good health and CMV-seronegative. The sequenced sample consisted of PBMCs. Rearrangement joined TRBV5-6 to TRBJ1-2, and 11 junctional nucleotides match TRBD1. At the DNA level, the sequence is TGTGCCAGCAGCTGGGTGGGACAGGGGGTTAAAAACTATGGCTACACCTTC. This translates into CASSWVGQGVKNYGYTF.